Below are 21 T cell receptor beta chains sequenced from a single sample in a study of blood T cells in healthy people across ages. The use of a sample-barcoded 5' primer and a J-beta primer mix characterized a second PCR of about 7 to 12 cycles. One entry per CDR3 protein results from TCRdb running MiXCR on the 5' RACE reads. The sample holds 1.5 million to 2 million distinct CDR3 sequences, around 50% seen once. Input material: blood. These TCRs come from a woman in her thirties or forties in good health.

The chain is built from TRBV20-1 and TRBJ2-3; TRBD2 agrees at 12 bases. This CDR3 region has 18 residues. V was pared by 0 bases and J by 5 bases, with 12 bases of the junction left unmatched. Germline values: CDR1 DFQATT, CDR2 SNEGSKA (reference sequence). CDR3 in amino acids: CSARDPLLAGGGGDTQYF. As DNA, the CDR3 is TGCAGTGCTAGAGATCCTTTACTAGCGGGGGGAGGTGGAGATACGCAGTATTTT.

V is TRBV6-2 or TRBV6-3 and J is TRBJ1-1, with 7 bases aligning to TRBD1. CDR1 is MNHEY, CDR2 SVGEGT, per germline. The V segment lost 0 bases and the J segment 8 bases; nucleotides outside the gene matches: 6. The CDR3 is made up of 14 amino acids. CDR3 sequence: CASSYSPGQPEAFF. The CDR3 DNA sequence: TGTGCCAGCAGTTACTCCCCGGGACAGCCAGAAGCTTTCTTT.

A single count supports this clonotype. The CDR3 DNA reads TGTGCCAGCAGTTTATCGGGGAGCTCTGGAAACACCATATATTTT. Its protein is CASSLSGSSGNTIYF. The gene calls are TRBV28 and TRBJ1-3, with unresolved D. Germline lookup yields CDR1 MDHEN and CDR2 SYDVKM. Trimming took 1 base from V and 0 from J, leaving 7 bases between them. The CDR3 extends over 15 amino acids.

This clonotype was found a few times. The chain combines TRBV28 with TRBJ2-7; TRBD2 matches 7 bases. V was clipped by 11 bases and J by 4 bases; unmatched bases: 8. The CDR3 totals 12 residues. Germline V gene lookup returns CDR1 MDHEN and CDR2 SYDVKM. The DNA for the CDR3 is TGTGCCGCCCGGGGGGACCTATACGAGCAGTACTTC. Translation gives CAARGDLYEQYF.

The V and J genes are TRBV7-6 and TRBJ2-7; no reliable D call. The V gene's germline CDR1 is SGHVS and CDR2 FNYEAQ. V lost 1 base, J lost 5 bases, and 15 bases lay in between. The CDR3 contains 15 residues. CDR3 sequence: CASSLVLGLKHEQYF. CDR3 coding DNA: TGTGCCAGCAGCTTAGTACTTGGTCTCAAGCACGAGCAGTACTTC.

This clonotype was counted a single time. The V call is TRBV25-1, the J call TRBJ2-5, with D possibly being TRBD2 (5 bases). This CDR3 region has 15 residues. CDR1 MGHDK and CDR2 SYGVNS come from the germline V gene. Trimming took 0 bases from V and 4 from J, leaving 12 bases between them. The DNA of the CDR3 is TGTGCCAGCAGTGAATATCGAGGGTCCGGAGAGACCCAGTACTTC. This gives the protein CASSEYRGSGETQYF.

This clonotype is a singleton in its sample. This sequence joins TRBV24-1 and TRBJ2-4; D is unclear. Matching the DNA end better, TRBJ2-7 makes the J call doubtful. This CDR3 has 13 residues. Germline CDR1 is KGHDR and CDR2 is SFDVKD. CDR3 sequence: CATSEARNYEQYF. DNA for the CDR3: TGTGCCACCAGTGAGGCCAGGAACTACGAGCAGTACTTC.

In its sample, this clonotype was seen a few times. The chain combines TRBV18 with TRBJ2-6; 9 bases match TRBD1. The CDR3 loop spans 16 amino acids. Germline loops: CDR1 KGHSH, CDR2 LQKENI. V lost 2 bases, J lost 2 bases, and 1 base stayed unmatched. Here the CDR3 reads CASSPWTGAGANVLTF. The CDR3 coding sequence is TGTGCCAGCTCACCATGGACAGGGGCTGGGGCCAACGTCCTGACTTTC.

Remarks on this clonotype: One end of the junction is discordant with germline, which a read error may explain. The gene calls are TRBV3-1 and TRBJ2-1, with D perhaps TRBD1 (5 bases). The CDR3 totals 16 residues. From germline, CDR1 is LGHDT and CDR2 YNNKEL (reference sequence). CDR3 in amino acids: CASSPPTAHGYKEQFF. The DNA of the CDR3 is TGTGCCAGCAGCCCCCCGACAGCCCACGGCTACAAGGAGCAGTTCTTC.

The chain joins TRBV4-3 to TRBJ2-1, with 14 bases fitting TRBD2. Germline lookup yields CDR1 LGHNA and CDR2 YSLEER. V was pared by 7 bases and J by 1 base, with 9 bases of the junction left unmatched. This CDR3 contains 18 residues. CDR3 bases: TGCGCCAGCATGTCGGGGACTAGCGGGGGTTCATCCTACAATGAGCAGTTCTTC. Its protein product is CASMSGTSGGSSYNEQFF.

This clonotype was seen a few times. The V gene is TRBV7-6, the J gene TRBJ2-5; 8 bases fit TRBD1. The CDR3 length is 16 residues. Trimming at V came to 0 bases and at J to 3 bases, leaving 6 bases not matched to a gene. Germline values: CDR1 SGHVS, CDR2 FNYEAQ. The DNA of the CDR3 is TGTGCCAGCAGCTTAGCGGCTCAGGGGGCTAAAGAGACCCAGTACTTC. Translated, it gives CASSLAAQGAKETQYF.

The chain links TRBV10-3 to TRBJ1-2; 11 bases align to TRBD1. The CDR3 loop spans 16 amino acids. Looked up from germline, CDR1 is ENHRY and CDR2 is SYGVKD. V lost 4 bases and J lost 8; bases outside the gene matches: 12. CDR3 sequence (DNA): TGTGCCATCAGTGGGGACAGGGGGGTAGCCGCATGGGGCTACACCTTC. As protein: CAISGDRGVAAWGYTF.

This rearrangement joins TRBV6-2 or TRBV6-3 to TRBJ2-1; D ambiguous. Trimming removed 5 bases at V and 5 bases at J, with 13 bases between. Germline-derived CDR1 and CDR2 are MNHEY and SVGEGT. This CDR3 comprises 14 residues. CDR3 nucleotide sequence: TGTGCCAGCAGTCAACACGACCGGGACAATGAGCAGTTCTTC. It encodes CASSQHDRDNEQFF.

The rearrangement links TRBV7-2 to TRBJ2-4; 7 positions agree with TRBD2. The J call could be wrong; TRBJ2-5 is a better fit for the DNA end. The CDR3 runs 14 residues. Germline lookup yields CDR1 SGHTA and CDR2 FQGNSA. CDR3 DNA: TGTGCCAGCAGGTCCACGGGGGGAACGGAGACCCAGTACTTC. Its translation is CASRSTGGTETQYF.

This sequence joins TRBV3-1 and TRBJ1-2; tentative D call: TRBD1 (5 bases). The V and J ends lost 1 base and 7 bases respectively, with 10 bases between them. The CDR3 is 13 amino acids. The germline CDR1 and CDR2 sequences are LGHDT and YNNKEL (reference sequence). The CDR3 loop is CASSQGMGLGYTF. The CDR3 DNA reads TGTGCCAGCAGCCAAGGCATGGGGCTTGGCTACACCTTC. Filled out from reference TRBV3-1 and TRBJ1-2, the complete variable domain reads DTAVSQTPKYLVTQMGNDKSIKCEQNLGHDTMYWYKQDSKKFLKIMFSYNNKELIINETVPNRFSPKSPDKAHLNLHINSLELGDSAVYFCASSQGMGLGYTFGSGTRLTVV.

The chain links TRBV5-1 to TRBJ1-2; tentatively, D is TRBD1 (5 bases). CDR1 is SGHRS and CDR2 is YFSETQ in the germline V gene. Trimming took 1 base from V and 5 from J, leaving 24 bases between them. The CDR3 spans 18 residues. CDR3 coding DNA: TGCGCCAGCAGCTTGTTCGGGGACTCCAATGTTCGGTCATATGGCTACACCTTC. It yields the protein CASSLFGDSNVRSYGYTF.

The table lists this clonotype with a few counts. The rearrangement uses TRBV12-3 or TRBV12-4 and TRBJ2-7, with D perhaps matching TRBD2 (7 bases). V lost 5 bases to trimming and J lost 7 bases, with 18 bases between them. The CDR3 runs 14 residues. Here the CDR3 reads CASSQSGGREEQYF. CDR3 DNA sequence: TGTGCCAGCAGTCAATCGGGGGGCCGTGAGGAGCAGTACTTC.

CDR3 in amino acids: CASRKGLLDYGYTF. The CDR3, as DNA: TGTGCCAGCAGGAAAGGACTCTTGGACTATGGCTACACCTTC. The chain joins TRBV6-2 or TRBV6-3 to TRBJ1-2; D is unclear. CDR3 size: 14 residues. Germline values: CDR1 MNHEY, CDR2 SVGEGT. The V end lost 6 bases, the J end lost 3 bases, and 14 bases lay between the germline ends.

CDR3 sequence (DNA): TGTGCCAGCTCACCGGCGACAGGGGAATATGGCTACACCTTC. This translates into CASSPATGEYGYTF. This sequence joins TRBV18 and TRBJ1-2; TRBD1 matches at 8 bases. Germline loops: CDR1 KGHSH, CDR2 LQKENI. V lost 3 bases and J lost 5; bases outside the gene matches: 5. This CDR3 region has 14 residues.

The V gene is TRBV7-2, the J gene TRBJ2-1; D gene unclear. Looked up from germline, CDR1 is SGHTA and CDR2 is FQGNSA. CDR3 size: 13 residues. V lost 4 bases to trimming and J lost 4 bases, with 8 bases between them. The CDR3 here is CASSSTYYNEQFF. For the CDR3, the DNA is TGTGCCAGCAGCTCTACCTATTACAATGAGCAGTTCTTC. Variable domain in full (rest from reference TRBV7-2 and TRBJ2-1): GAGVSQSPSNKVTEKGKDVELRCDPISGHTALYWYRQSLGQGLEFLIYFQGNSAPDKSGLPSDRFSAERTGGSVSTLTIQRTQQEDSAVYLCASSSTYYNEQFFGPGTRLTVL.

V is TRBV20-1 and J is TRBJ1-6, with a tentative D call TRBD1 (5 bases). The CDR3 consists of 15 residues. The germline V and J ends were trimmed by 3 bases and 1 base, with 10 bases remaining between them. CDR1 is DFQATT, CDR2 SNEGSKA, per germline (reference sequence). The CDR3 bases are TGCAGTGCTAGCGGGGGGGAGTCCTATAATTCACCCCTCCACTTT. Translated, it gives CSASGGESYNSPLHF.